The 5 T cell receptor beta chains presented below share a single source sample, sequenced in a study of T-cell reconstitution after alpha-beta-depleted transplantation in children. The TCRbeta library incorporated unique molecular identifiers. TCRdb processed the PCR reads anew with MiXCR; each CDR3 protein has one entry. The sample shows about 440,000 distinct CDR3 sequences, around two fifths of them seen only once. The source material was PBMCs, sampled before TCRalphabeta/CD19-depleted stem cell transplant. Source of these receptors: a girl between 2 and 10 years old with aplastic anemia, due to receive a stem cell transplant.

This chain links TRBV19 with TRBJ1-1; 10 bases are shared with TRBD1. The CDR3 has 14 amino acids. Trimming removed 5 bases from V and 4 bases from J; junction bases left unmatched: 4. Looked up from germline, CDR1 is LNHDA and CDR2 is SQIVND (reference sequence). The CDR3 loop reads CASSVDRGATEAFF. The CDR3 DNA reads TGTGCCAGTAGTGTGGACAGGGGGGCCACTGAAGCTTTCTTT.

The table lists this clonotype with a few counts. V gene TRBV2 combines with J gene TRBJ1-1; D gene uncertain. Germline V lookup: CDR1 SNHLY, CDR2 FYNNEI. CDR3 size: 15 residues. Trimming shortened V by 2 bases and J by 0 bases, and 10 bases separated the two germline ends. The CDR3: CASSEMAPMNTEAFF. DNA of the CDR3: TGTGCCAGCAGTGAAATGGCACCTATGAACACTGAAGCTTTCTTT.

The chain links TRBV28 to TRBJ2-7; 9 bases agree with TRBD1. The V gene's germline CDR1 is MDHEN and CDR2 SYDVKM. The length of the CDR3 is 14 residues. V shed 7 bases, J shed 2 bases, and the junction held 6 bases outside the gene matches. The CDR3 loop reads CASTLGTGPYEQYF. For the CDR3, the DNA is TGTGCCAGCACCCTCGGGACAGGGCCCTACGAGCAGTACTTC. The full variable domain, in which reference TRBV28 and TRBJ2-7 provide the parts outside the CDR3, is DVKVTQSSRYLVKRTGEKVFLECVQDMDHENMFWYRQDPGLGLRLIYFSYDVKMKEKGDIPEGYSVSREKKERFSLILESASTNQTSMYLCASTLGTGPYEQYFGPGTRLTVT.

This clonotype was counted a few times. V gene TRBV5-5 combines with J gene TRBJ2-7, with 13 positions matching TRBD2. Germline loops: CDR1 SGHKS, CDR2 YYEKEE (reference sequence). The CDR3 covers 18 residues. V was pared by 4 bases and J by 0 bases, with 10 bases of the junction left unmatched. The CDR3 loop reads CASSPALAGGIGSYEQYF. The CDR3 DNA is TGTGCCAGCAGCCCGGCACTAGCGGGAGGGATTGGCTCCTACGAGCAGTACTTC.

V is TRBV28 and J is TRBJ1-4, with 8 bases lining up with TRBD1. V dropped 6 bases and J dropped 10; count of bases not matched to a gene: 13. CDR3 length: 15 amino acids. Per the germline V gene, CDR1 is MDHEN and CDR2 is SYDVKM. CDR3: CASREIGQGPIKLFF. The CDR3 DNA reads TGTGCCAGCAGAGAGATAGGACAGGGTCCCATAAAACTGTTTTTT. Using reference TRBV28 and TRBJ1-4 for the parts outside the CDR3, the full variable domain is DVKVTQSSRYLVKRTGEKVFLECVQDMDHENMFWYRQDPGLGLRLIYFSYDVKMKEKGDIPEGYSVSREKKERFSLILESASTNQTSMYLCASREIGQGPIKLFFGSGTQLSVL.